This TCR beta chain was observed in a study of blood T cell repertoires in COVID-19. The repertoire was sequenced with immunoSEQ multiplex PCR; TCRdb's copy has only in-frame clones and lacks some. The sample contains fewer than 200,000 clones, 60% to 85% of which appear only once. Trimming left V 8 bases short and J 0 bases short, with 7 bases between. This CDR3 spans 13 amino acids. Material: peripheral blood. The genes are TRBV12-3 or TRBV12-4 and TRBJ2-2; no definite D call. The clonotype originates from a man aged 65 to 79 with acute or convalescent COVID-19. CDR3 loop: CASCSTNTGELFF. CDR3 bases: TGTGCCAGCTGCTCTACGAACACCGGGGAGCTGTTTTTT.